The rows below give T cell receptor beta chains drawn from one sample of a study of CD8+ T cells in alopecia areata. Assay used: immunoSEQ multiplex PCR; TCRdb lists only in-frame clones, some missing. The table includes more than 95,000 clones, more than 30% detected once. Sequenced material: CD4+ T cells sorted from blood. These receptors all stem from a human donor with alopecia areata. Each CDR3 is given with its conserved first and last residue. Each record gives: V gene, D gene, J gene, clone size, CDR3 protein, CDR3 DNA. The D gene is left open where the match is weak. The size entry is marked missing in some rows and otherwise reads once, few, many or a size class.

>TRBV4-3|-|TRBJ2-2|-
CASSHGELVTGELFF
TGCGCCAGCAGCCATGGCGAGCTTGTCACCGGGGAGCTGTTTTTT
>TRBV9|-|TRBJ2-1|few
CASSVGSQVLYNEQFF
TGTGCCAGCAGCGTTGGGTCCCAGGTACTCTACAATGAGCAGTTCTTC
>TRBV7-9|-|TRBJ1-1|-
CASSEGLYTEAFF
TGTGCCAGCTCGGAAGGGTTGTACACTGAAGCTTTCTTT
>TRBV6-6|TRBD1|TRBJ2-4|few
CASSLQGTKNIQYF
TGTGCCAGCAGTCTACAGGGGACCAAAAACATTCAGTACTTC
>TRBV6-6|TRBD2|TRBJ2-1|-
CASRILAGGPYNEQFF
TGTGCCAGCAGAATACTAGCGGGAGGGCCCTACAATGAGCAGTTCTTC
>TRBV7-3|TRBD2|TRBJ2-7|once
CASSLSSGGSYEQYF
TGTGCCAGCAGCTTATCGAGCGGGGGCTCCTACGAGCAGTACTTC
>TRBV7-9|-|TRBJ1-2|-
CASSLGGDDYGYTF
TGTGCCAGCAGCTTAGGAGGGGACGACTATGGCTACACCTTC
>TRBV5-1|TRBD2|TRBJ2-3|-
CASSLPSGGATDTQYF
TGCGCCAGCAGCTTGCCGAGCGGGGGGGCGACAGATACGCAGTATTTT
>TRBV30|-|TRBJ2-6|-
CAWSRTTGANVLTF
TGTGCCTGGAGCCGAACTACTGGGGCCAACGTCCTGACTTTC
>TRBV7-2|TRBD1|TRBJ1-2|few
CASSSQRTGSGYTF
TGTGCCAGCAGCTCCCAACGGACAGGATCAGGCTACACCTTC
>TRBV6-6|-|TRBJ2-3|-
CASRWIPADCTDTQYF
TGTGCCAGCAGGTGGATCCCAGCGGACTGCACAGATACGCAGTATTTT
>TRBV29-1|-|TRBJ1-4|few
CSGLGGGKLFF
TGCAGCGGCCTGGGGGGCGGAAAACTGTTTTTT
>TRBV29-1|-|TRBJ2-3|few
CSVTGTSTDTQYF
TGCAGCGTCACAGGGACTAGCACAGATACGCAGTATTTT
>TRBV29-1|TRBD1|TRBJ1-5|-
CSVAGQGDQPQHF
TGCAGCGTTGCTGGGCAGGGGGATCAGCCCCAGCATTTT
>TRBV29-1|-|TRBJ2-2|-
CLGGNPTGELFF
TGCCTGGGCGGTAATCCCACCGGGGAGCTGTTTTTT
>TRBV10-3|-|TRBJ2-3|few
CAISRADTQYF
TGTGCCATCAGTCGGGCAGATACGCAGTATTTT
>TRBV25-1|TRBD1|TRBJ2-5|-
CASSLGDRGPQYF
TGTGCCAGCAGTCTCGGGGACAGGGGACCCCAGTACTTC
>TRBV29-1|TRBD2|TRBJ2-2|-
CSGWIGGRGTGELFF
TGCAGCGGGTGGATCGGAGGGAGGGGAACCGGGGAGCTGTTTTTT
>TRBV28|-|TRBJ2-7|-
CASSPRTVSSYEQYF
TGTGCCAGCAGTCCACGGACAGTGAGCTCCTACGAGCAGTACTTC
>TRBV7-2|-|TRBJ2-4|-
CASTLGAGGKNIQYF
TGTGCCAGCACCCTCGGGGCTGGGGGCAAAAACATTCAGTACTTC
>TRBV29-1|-|TRBJ2-3|-
CSVEEGTDTQYF
TGCAGCGTTGAAGAGGGCACAGATACGCAGTATTTT
>TRBV29-1|-|TRBJ2-7|few
CSVEAGGGYEQYF
TGCAGCGTTGAGGCAGGGGGAGGCTACGAGCAGTACTTC
>TRBV7-2|-|TRBJ2-2|few
CASSFLPTGELFF
TGTGCCAGCAGCTTTCTTCCCACCGGGGAGCTGTTTTTT
>TRBV2|-|TRBJ2-5|few
CASSLGGGVRETQYF
TGTGCCAGCAGCCTAGGGGGTGGGGTGAGAGAGACCCAGTACTTC